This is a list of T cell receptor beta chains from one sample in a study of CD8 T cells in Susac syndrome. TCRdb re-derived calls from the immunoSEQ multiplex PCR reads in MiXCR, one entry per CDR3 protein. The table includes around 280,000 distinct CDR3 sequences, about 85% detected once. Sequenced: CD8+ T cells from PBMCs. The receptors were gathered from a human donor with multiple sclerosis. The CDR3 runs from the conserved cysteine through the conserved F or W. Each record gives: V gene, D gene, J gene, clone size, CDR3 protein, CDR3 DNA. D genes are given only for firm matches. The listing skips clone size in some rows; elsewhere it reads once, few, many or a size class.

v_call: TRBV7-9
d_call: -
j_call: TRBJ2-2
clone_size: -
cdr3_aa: CAWLGPHSSGELFF
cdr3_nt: TGTGCGTGGTTGGGGCCTCACTCTTCCGGGGAGCTGTTTTTT

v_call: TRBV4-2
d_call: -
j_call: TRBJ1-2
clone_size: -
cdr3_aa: CASSQATLWDIPGGNYGYTF
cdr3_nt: TGTGCCAGCAGCCAAGCCACCTTGTGGGACATCCCGGGGGGCAACTATGGCTACACCTTC

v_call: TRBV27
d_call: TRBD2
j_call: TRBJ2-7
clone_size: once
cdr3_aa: CASSLRALAEVYEQYF
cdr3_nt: TGTGCCAGCAGTTTACGGGCACTAGCGGAGGTCTACGAGCAGTACTTC

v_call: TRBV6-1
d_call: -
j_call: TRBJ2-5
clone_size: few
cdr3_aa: CASRPRSSGETQYF
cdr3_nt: TGTGCCAGCAGACCCCGTTCCAGCGGGGAGACCCAGTACTTC

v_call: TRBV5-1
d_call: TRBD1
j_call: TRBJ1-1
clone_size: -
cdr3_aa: CASSFLAGGLEAFF
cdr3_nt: TGCGCCAGCAGCTTCCTCGCAGGGGGCTTGGAAGCTTTCTTT

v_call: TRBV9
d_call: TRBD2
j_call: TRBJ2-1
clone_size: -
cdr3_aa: CASSFSGRAYNEQFF
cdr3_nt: TGTGCCAGCAGCTTTAGCGGGAGGGCCTACAATGAGCAGTTCTTC

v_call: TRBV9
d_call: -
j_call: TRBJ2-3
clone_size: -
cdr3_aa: CASTHTDTQYF
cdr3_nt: TGTGCCAGCACCCACACAGATACGCAGTATTTT

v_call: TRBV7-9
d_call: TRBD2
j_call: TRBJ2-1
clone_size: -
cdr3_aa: CASSFGLAAEQFF
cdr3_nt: TGTGCCAGCAGCTTTGGACTAGCGGCTGAGCAGTTCTTC

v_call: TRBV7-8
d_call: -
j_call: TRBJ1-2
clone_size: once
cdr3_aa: CASSPLVRRGSFGYTF
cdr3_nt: TGTGCCAGCAGCCCCCTCGTTAGGAGGGGGTCGTTTGGCTACACCTTC

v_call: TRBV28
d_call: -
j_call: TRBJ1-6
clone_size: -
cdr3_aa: CASSLGLGLSSYNSPLHF
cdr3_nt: TGTGCCAGCAGTTTAGGCCTAGGCCTGAGCTCCTATAATTCACCCCTCCACTTT

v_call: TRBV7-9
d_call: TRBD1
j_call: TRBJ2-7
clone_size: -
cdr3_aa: CASSLEPGDRAYYEQYF
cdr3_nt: TGTGCCAGCAGCTTAGAGCCAGGGGACAGAGCCTACTACGAGCAGTACTTC

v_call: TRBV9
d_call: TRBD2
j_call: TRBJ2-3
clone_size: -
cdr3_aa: CASSPQGLPHTDTQYF
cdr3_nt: TGTGCCAGCAGCCCCCAGGGACTACCCCACACAGATACGCAGTATTTT

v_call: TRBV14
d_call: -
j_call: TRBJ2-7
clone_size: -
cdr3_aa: CASSQAPSSSYEQYF
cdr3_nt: TGTGCCAGCAGCCAAGCCCCCTCTAGCTCCTACGAGCAGTACTTC

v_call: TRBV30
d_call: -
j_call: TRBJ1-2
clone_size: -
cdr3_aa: CACLTGGSGRGYTF
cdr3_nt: TGTGCCTGCCTAACGGGGGGGTCGGGACGCGGCTACACCTTC

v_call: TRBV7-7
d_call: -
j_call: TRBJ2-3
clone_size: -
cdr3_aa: CASSLVLGSTDTQYF
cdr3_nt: TGTGCTAGCAGCTTAGTGTTAGGGAGCACAGATACGCAGTATTTT

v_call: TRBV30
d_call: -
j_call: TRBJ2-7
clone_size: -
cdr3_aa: CAWSVYLTYEQYF
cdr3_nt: TGTGCCTGGAGTGTCTATCTAACCTACGAGCAGTACTTC

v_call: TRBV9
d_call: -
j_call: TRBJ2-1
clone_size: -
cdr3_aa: CASSVGNRKDEQFF
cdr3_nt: TGTGCCAGCAGCGTAGGAAATAGGAAGGATGAGCAGTTCTTC

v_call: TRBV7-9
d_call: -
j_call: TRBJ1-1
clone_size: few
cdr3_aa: CASSLRPPGAFF
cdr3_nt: TGTGCCAGCAGCTTGCGGCCGCCGGGAGCTTTCTTT

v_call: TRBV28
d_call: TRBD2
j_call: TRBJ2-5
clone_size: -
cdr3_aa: CASSFALAGGTYQETQYF
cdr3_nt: TGTGCCAGCAGTTTCGCACTAGCGGGAGGAACGTACCAAGAGACCCAGTACTTC

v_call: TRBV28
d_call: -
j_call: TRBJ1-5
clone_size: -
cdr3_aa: CASSRPALVGQPQHF
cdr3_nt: TGTGCCAGCAGTCGCCCGGCATTAGTGGGTCAGCCCCAGCATTTT

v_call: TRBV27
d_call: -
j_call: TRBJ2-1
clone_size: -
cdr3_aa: CASSLGAGSSYNEQFF
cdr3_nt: TGTGCCAGCAGTTTGGGTGCGGGAAGTTCCTACAATGAGCAGTTCTTC

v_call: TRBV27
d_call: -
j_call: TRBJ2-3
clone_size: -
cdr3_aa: CASSFYYSTDTQYF
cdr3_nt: TGTGCCAGCAGTTTCTATTATAGCACAGATACGCAGTATTTT

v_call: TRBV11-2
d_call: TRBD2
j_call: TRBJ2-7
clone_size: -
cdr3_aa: CASSPPRREWLLWGLGEQYF
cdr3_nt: TGTGCCAGCAGCCCCCCGCGGCGGGAGTGGTTGCTATGGGGGTTAGGGGAGCAGTACTTC

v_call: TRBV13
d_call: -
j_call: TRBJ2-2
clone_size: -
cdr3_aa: CASSLEGANTGELFF
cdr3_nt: TGTGCCAGCAGCTTAGAAGGGGCGAACACCGGGGAGCTGTTTTTT

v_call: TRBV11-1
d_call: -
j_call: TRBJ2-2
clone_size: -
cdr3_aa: CASSLRVFDTGELFF
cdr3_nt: TGTGCCAGCAGTTTGAGGGTATTTGACACCGGGGAGCTGTTTTTT

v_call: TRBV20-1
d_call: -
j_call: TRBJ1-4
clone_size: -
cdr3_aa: CSARSLPSGKLFF
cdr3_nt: TGCAGTGCTAGATCTCTACCGTCGGGAAAACTGTTTTTT

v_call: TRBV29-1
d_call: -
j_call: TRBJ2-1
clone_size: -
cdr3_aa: CSACVEESYNEQFF
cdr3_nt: TGCAGCGCCTGTGTGGAGGAGTCCTACAATGAGCAGTTCTTC

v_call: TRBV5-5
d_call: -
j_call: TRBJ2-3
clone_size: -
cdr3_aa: CASSLRKGPDTQYF
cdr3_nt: TGTGCCAGCAGCTTGCGAAAGGGTCCAGATACGCAGTATTTT

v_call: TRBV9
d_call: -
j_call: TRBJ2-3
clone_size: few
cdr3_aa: CASSVDGRTPDTQYF
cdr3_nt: TGTGCCAGCAGCGTAGACGGCAGGACCCCAGATACGCAGTATTTT

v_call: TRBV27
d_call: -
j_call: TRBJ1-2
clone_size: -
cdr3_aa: CASSFSRGANYGYTF
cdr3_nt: TGTGCCAGCAGTTTCTCGAGGGGAGCTAACTATGGCTACACCTTC

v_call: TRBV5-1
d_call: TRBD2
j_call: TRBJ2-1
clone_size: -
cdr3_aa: CASSFFVRDSGRADNEQFF
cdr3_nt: TGCGCCAGCAGCTTTTTTGTGCGGGACAGCGGGAGGGCCGACAATGAGCAGTTCTTC

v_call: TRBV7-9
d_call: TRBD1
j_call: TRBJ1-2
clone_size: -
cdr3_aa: CASSQSRGRKGDGYTF
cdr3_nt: TGTGCCAGCAGCCAATCAAGGGGGCGCAAGGGGGATGGCTACACCTTC

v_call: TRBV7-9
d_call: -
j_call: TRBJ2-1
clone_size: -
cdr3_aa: CATSDQGREQFF
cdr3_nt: TGTGCCACATCTGACCAGGGCAGAGAGCAGTTCTTC

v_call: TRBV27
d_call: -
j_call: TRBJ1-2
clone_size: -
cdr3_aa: CASSFSTGRQNGYTF
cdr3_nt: TGTGCCAGCAGTTTTTCAACGGGACGGCAAAATGGCTACACCTTC

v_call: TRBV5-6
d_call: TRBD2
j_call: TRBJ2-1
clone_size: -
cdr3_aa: CASSSPRTSGYNEQFF
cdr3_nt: TGTGCCAGCAGCTCGCCCCGGACTAGCGGATACAATGAGCAGTTCTTC

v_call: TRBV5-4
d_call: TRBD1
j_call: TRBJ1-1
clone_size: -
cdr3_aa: CASSLETGGANTEVFF
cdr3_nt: TGTGCCAGCAGCTTGGAGACAGGGGGGGCGAACACTGAAGTTTTCTTT

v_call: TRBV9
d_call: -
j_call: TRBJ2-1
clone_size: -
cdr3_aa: CASSVDHRSYNEQFF
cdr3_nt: TGTGCCAGCAGCGTAGACCACCGTTCCTACAATGAGCAGTTCTTC

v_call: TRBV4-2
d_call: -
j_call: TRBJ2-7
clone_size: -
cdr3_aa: CASSGVREQYF
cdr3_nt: TGTGCCAGCAGCGGGGTAAGGGAGCAGTACTTC

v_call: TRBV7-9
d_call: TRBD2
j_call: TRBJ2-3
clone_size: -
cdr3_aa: CASEYTSGILDTQYF
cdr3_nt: TGTGCCAGCGAATACACTAGCGGGATATTAGATACGCAGTATTTT

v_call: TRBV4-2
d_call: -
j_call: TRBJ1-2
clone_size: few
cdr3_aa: CASSQDANGYTF
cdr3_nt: TGTGCCAGCAGCCAAGACGCTAATGGCTACACCTTC

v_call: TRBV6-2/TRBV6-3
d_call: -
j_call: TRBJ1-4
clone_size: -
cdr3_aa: CASSYRRVGEKLFF
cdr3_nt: TGTGCCAGCAGTTACCGGAGGGTGGGCGAAAAACTGTTTTTT

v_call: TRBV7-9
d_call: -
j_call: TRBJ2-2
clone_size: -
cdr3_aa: CASSPSVSTGELFF
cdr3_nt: TGTGCCAGCAGCCCTAGCGTCAGCACCGGGGAGCTGTTTTTT

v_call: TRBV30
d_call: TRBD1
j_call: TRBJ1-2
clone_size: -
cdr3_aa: CAWGPTGVRGYTF
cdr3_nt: TGTGCCTGGGGCCCCACAGGGGTAAGAGGCTACACCTTC

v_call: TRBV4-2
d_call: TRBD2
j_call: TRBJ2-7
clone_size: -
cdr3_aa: CASSFGLASYEQYF
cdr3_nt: TGTGCCAGCAGCTTCGGACTAGCTTCGTACGAGCAGTACTTC

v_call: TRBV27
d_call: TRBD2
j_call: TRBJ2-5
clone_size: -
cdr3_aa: CASSLERGGSKTQYF
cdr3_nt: TGTGCCAGCAGTTTGGAGCGGGGAGGTTCAAAGACCCAGTACTTC

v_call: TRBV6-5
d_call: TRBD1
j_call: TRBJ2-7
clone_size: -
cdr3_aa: CASSNHGQGAFRREQYF
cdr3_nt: TGTGCCAGCAGTAACCATGGACAGGGGGCGTTCCGACGGGAGCAGTACTTC

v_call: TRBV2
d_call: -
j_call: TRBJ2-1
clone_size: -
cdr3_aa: CASRASSSSYNEQFF
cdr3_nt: TGTGCCAGCAGAGCTAGCTCGAGCTCCTACAATGAGCAGTTCTTC

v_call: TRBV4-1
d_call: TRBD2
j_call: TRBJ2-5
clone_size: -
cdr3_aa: CASSQEKFAGGPGETQYF
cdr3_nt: TGCGCCAGCAGCCAAGAGAAGTTTGCGGGAGGGCCAGGGGAGACCCAGTACTTC

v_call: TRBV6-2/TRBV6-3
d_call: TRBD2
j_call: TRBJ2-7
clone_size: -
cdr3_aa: CASSWGETSGEQYF
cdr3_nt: TGTGCCAGCAGTTGGGGGGAGACTAGCGGCGAGCAGTACTTC

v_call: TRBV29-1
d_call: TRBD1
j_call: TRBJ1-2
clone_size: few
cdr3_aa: CSVATAGTGDGANYGYTF
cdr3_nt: TGCAGCGTTGCGACAGCCGGGACAGGGGACGGTGCTAACTATGGCTACACCTTC

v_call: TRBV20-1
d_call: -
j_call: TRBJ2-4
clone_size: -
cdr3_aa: CSARVRGQLQNIQYF
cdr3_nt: TGCAGTGCTAGAGTCAGGGGCCAACTTCAAAACATTCAGTACTTC

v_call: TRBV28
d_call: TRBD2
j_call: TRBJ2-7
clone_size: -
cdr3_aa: CASSLVTSGLYEQYF
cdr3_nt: TGTGCCAGCAGTTTAGTGACTAGCGGACTTTACGAGCAGTACTTC

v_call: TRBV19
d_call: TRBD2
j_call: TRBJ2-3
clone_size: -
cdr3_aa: CASSQTSGSGDTQYF
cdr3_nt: TGTGCCAGTAGTCAAACTAGCGGGAGTGGAGATACGCAGTATTTT

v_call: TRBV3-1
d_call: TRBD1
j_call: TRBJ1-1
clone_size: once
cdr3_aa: CASSRPTGAEAFF
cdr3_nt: TGTGCCAGCAGCCGCCCTACAGGGGCTGAAGCTTTCTTT

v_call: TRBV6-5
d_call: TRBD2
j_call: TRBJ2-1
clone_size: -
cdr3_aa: CASSPGTSENEQFF
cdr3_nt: TGTGCCAGCAGTCCCGGGACTAGCGAGAATGAGCAGTTCTTC